This section outlines one T cell receptor (beta chain) sequence together with its context. Its antigen is unknown. No much larger clone is present one base from it, and per-base qualities are unavailable. The CDR3 contains 15 residues, cysteine and phenylalanine counted. Only the CDR3 DNA is retained, 45 bases long and in frame from the first base. Looking up the germline V gene (reference sequence) yields CDR1 SGHNT and CDR2 YYREEE. V was cut back by 4 bases and J by 0 bases, leaving a gap of 13 bases between them. TCRbeta CDR3 regions were amplified from genomic DNA using the immunoSEQ Assay, a bias-controlled multiplex PCR. Per the authors' processing: The number of nucleated cells in each sample was estimated by amplification of reference gene primers within the assay. Sequence reads were collapsed and filtered to measure the absolute abundance of every unique TCRbeta CDR3 rearrangement. For each sample, productive Simpson clonality was calculated as the square root of Simpson's diversity index across productive rearrangements. Not all clones reach the TCRdb copy of this immuneACCESS table, which keeps in-frame sequences only. Checked studies attribute under half of the gap to unresolved V genes and leave the rest unexplained. D and trimming come from the DNA, and the V and J calls and clone size come from that table. Present in this sample are roughly 41,000 clones, around nine tenths of which were seen just once. The ten most abundant clones make up about 4.8% of the sample.

Whole blood was collected in K2EDTA tubes by collaborating institutions according to the institutions' own protocols. For TCRbeta analysis, collaborators shipped samples as frozen whole blood, isolated PBMCs, or DNA extracted from either of those sample types. The sample is drawn from a study of blood T cell repertoires in COVID-19 (dated by TCRdb to about 2020). As for the study more broadly: The collaborator samples originated in the United States, Italy and Spain and spanned the acute and convalescent phases of COVID-19. The prospective study material was composed of cDNA or gDNA derived from T cells, B-cell-depleted T cells, or PBMCs. The repertoires were released in a freely available public database meant as a resource for research on the immune response to SARS-CoV-2. Samples were obtained from the ongoing ImmuneRACE study (first 160 participants) and from 1,254 subjects provided by 6 global collaborators. Deeply sampled blood TCRbeta repertoires from subjects exposed to, actively infected with, or recovered from COVID-19 were included in the dataset. Nearly every sample came with metadata listing a de-identified subject ID, COVID-19 status, age in years and sex. Where available, HLA class I and class II types were obtained from metadata supplied by the sample provider rather than from assay-based typing. Paper-wide results and their limitations: The amount of clinical and demographic metadata varied by source and participant and was provided uncurated.

The chain joins TRBV5-4 to TRBJ1-2; the D gene cannot be resolved reliably. Sequenced input: peripheral blood. This TCR was recovered from a human donor in a cohort sampled during active COVID-19. The CDR3 in this case is CASSPSQVTNYGYTF. The sequenced DNA is TGTGCCAGCAGCCCAAGCCAGGTTACTAACTATGGCTACACCTTC.